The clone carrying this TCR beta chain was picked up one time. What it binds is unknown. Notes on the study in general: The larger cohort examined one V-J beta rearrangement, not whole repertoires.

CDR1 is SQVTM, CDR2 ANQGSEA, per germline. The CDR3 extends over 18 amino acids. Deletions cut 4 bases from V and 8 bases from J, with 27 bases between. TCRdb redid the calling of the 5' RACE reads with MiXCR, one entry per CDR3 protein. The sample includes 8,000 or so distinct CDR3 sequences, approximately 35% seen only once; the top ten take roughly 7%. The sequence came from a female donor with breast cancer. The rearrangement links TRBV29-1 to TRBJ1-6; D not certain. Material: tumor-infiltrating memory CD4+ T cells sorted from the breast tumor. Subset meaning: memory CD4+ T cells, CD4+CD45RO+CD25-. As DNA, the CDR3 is TGCAGCGTTGGATGGTTTGATGGGCCACCCACCGGCTATTCACCCCTCCACTTT. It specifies CSVGWFDGPPTGYSPLHF.